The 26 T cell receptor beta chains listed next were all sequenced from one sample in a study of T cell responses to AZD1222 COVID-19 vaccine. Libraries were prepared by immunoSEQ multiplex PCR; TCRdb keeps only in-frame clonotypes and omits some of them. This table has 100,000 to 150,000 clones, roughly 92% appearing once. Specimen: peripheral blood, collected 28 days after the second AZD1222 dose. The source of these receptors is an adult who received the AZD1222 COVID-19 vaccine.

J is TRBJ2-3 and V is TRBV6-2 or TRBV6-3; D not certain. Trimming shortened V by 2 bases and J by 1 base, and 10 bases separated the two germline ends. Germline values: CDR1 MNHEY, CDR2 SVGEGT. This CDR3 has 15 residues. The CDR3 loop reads CASSYGLDRTDTQYF. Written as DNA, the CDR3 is TGTGCCAGCAGTTACGGCCTAGATCGCACAGATACGCAGTATTTT.

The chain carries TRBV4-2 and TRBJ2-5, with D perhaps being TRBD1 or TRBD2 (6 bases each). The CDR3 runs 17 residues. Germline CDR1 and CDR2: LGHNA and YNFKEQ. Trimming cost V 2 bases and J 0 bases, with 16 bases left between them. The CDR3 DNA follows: TGTGCCAGCAGCCAAAGGGGGGTGGGGCGGTACCAAGAGACCCAGTACTTC. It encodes CASSQRGVGRYQETQYF.

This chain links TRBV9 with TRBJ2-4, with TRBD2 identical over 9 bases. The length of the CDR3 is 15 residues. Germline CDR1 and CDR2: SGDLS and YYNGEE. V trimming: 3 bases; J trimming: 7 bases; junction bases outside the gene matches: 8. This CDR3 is CASSARAGGGNIQYF. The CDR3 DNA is TGTGCCAGCAGCGCTCGAGCGGGAGGAGGTAACATTCAGTACTTC.

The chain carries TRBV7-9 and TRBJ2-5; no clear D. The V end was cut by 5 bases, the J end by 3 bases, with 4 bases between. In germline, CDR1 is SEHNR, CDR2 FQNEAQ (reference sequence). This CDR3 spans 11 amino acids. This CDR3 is CASSQKETQYF. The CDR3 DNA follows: TGTGCCAGCAGCCAAAAAGAGACCCAGTACTTC.

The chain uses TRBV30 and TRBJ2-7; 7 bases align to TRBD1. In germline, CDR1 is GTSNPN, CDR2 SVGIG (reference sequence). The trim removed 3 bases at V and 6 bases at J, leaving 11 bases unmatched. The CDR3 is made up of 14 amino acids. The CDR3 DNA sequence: TGTGCCTGGAGCTCCTTGGGACAGAGGGGCGAGCAGTACTTC. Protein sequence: CAWSSLGQRGEQYF.

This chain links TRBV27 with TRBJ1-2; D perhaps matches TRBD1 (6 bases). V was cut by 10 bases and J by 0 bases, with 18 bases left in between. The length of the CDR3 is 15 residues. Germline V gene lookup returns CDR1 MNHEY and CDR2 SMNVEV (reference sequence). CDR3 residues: CATHRGRGSNYGYTF. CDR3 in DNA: TGTGCCACCCACCGGGGGCGTGGGTCTAACTATGGCTACACCTTC.

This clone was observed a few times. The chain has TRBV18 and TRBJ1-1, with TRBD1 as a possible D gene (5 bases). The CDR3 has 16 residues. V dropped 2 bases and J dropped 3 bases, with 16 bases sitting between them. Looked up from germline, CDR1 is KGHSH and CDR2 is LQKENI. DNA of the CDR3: TGTGCCAGCTCACCAAACCCGACAGACCTTTACACTGAAGCTTTCTTT. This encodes CASSPNPTDLYTEAFF.

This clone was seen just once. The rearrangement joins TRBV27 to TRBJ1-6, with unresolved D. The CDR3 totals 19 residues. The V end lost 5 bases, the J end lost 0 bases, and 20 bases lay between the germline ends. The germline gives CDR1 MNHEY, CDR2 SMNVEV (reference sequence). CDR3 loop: CASSLSGVKETSYNSPLHF. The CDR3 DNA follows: TGTGCCAGCAGTCTGAGCGGGGTAAAAGAAACCTCCTATAATTCACCCCTCCACTTT.

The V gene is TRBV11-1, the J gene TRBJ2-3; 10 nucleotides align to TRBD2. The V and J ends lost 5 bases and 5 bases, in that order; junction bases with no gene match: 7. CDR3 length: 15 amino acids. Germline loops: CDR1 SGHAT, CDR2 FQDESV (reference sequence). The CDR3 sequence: CASSRPSGSLDTQYF. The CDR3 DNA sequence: TGTGCCAGCAGCCGACCTAGCGGGAGTTTAGATACGCAGTATTTT.

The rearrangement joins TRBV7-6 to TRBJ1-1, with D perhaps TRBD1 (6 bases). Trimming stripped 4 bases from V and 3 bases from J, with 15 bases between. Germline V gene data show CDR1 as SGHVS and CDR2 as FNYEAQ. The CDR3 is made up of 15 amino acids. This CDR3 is CASSSGTRGHTEAFF. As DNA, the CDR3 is TGTGCCAGCAGCTCCGGGACCAGGGGTCACACTGAAGCTTTCTTT.

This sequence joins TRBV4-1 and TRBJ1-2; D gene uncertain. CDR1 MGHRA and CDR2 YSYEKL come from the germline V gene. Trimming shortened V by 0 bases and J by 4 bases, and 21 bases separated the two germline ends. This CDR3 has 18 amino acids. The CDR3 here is CASSQDLAAGSLVYGYTF. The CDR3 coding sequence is TGCGCCAGCAGCCAAGATTTGGCGGCTGGATCGTTGGTCTATGGCTACACCTTC.

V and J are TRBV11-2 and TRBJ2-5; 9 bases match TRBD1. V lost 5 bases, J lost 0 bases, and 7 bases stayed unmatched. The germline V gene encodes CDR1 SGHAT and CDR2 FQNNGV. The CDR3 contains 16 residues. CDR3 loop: CASSPRGQGYQETQYF. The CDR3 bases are TGTGCCAGCAGCCCGAGAGGACAGGGGTACCAAGAGACCCAGTACTTC.

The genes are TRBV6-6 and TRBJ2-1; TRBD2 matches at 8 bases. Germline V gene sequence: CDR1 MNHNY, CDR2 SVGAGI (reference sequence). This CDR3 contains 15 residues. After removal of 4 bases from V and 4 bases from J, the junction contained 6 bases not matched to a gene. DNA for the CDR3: TGTGCCAGCAGTTCCTCGGGGGGGCGGTACAATGAGCAGTTCTTC. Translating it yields CASSSSGGRYNEQFF.

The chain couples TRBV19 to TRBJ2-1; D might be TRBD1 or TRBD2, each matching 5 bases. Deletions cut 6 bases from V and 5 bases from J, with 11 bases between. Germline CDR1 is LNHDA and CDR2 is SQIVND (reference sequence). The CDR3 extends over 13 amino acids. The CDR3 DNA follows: TGTGCCAGTAGCATCGGGACCGACAATGAGCAGTTCTTC. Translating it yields CASSIGTDNEQFF.

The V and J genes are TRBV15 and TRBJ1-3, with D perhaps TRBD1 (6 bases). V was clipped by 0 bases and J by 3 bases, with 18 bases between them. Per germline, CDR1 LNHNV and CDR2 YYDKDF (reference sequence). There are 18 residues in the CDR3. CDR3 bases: TGTGCCACCAGCAGAGAGCCGGCTCGCAGGGGTGTTGGAAACACCATATATTTT. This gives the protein CATSREPARRGVGNTIYF.

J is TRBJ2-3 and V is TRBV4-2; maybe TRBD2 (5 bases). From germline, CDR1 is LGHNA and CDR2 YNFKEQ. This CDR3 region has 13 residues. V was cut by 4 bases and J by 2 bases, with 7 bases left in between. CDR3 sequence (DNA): TGTGCCAGCAGCCGGGGAGACACAGATACGCAGTATTTT. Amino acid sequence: CASSRGDTDTQYF.

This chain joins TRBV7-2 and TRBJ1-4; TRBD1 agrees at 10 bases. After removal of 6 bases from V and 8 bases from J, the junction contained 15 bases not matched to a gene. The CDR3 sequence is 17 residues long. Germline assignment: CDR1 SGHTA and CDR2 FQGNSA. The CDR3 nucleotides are TGTGCCAGCAGTTTAACGAGGCCGGGACAGGGGAACGAAAAACTGTTTTTT. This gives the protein CASSLTRPGQGNEKLFF.

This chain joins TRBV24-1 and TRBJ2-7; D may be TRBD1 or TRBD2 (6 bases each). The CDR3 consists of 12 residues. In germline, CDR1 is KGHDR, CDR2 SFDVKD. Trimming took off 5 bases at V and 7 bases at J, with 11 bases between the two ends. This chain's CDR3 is CATSAGGGEQYF. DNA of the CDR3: TGTGCCACCAGTGCAGGAGGGGGGGAGCAGTACTTC.

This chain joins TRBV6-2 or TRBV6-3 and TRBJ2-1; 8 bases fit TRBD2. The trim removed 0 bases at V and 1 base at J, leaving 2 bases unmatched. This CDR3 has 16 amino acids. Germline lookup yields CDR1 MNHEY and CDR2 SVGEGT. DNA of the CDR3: TGTGCCAGCAGTTACTCGGGCGGGAGGTCCTACAATGAGCAGTTCTTC. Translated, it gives CASSYSGGRSYNEQFF.

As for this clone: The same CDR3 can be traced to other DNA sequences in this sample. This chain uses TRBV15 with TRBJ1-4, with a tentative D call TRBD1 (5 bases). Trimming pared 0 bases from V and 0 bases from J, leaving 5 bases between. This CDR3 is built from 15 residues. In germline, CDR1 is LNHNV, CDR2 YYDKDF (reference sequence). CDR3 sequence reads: CATSRDRATNEKLFF. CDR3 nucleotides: TGTGCCACCAGCAGAGACAGGGCAACTAATGAAAAACTGTTTTTT.

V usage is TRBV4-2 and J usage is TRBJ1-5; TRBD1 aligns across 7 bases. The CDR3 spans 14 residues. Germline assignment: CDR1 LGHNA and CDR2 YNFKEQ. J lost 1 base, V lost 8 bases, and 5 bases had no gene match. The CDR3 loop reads CASHQGGSNQPQHF. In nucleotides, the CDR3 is TGTGCCAGCCATCAGGGGGGAAGCAATCAGCCCCAGCATTTT.

CDR3 protein: CASSIRGRRTEAFF. In nucleotides, the CDR3 is TGTGCCAGTAGTATAAGGGGGAGAAGAACTGAAGCTTTCTTT. The chain couples TRBV19 to TRBJ1-1; tentative D call: TRBD1 (6 bases). The ends were cut back, 2 bases at V and 5 bases at J, with 12 bases in the middle. The CDR3 is 14 residues long. CDR1 is LNHDA, CDR2 SQIVND, per germline (reference sequence).

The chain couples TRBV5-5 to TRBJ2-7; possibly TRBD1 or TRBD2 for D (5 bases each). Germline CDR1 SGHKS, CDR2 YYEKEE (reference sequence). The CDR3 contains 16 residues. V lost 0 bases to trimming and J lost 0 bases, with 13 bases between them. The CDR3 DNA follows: TGTGCCAGCAGCTTGGGAGGGACCGAGAGCTCCTACGAGCAGTACTTC. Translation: CASSLGGTESSYEQYF.

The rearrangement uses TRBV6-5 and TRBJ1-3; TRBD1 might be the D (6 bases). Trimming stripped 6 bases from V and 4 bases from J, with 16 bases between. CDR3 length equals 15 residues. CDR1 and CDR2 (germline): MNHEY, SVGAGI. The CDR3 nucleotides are TGTGCCAGCAGAGGAAGACAGGACCTGGGAAACACCATATATTTT. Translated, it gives CASRGRQDLGNTIYF.

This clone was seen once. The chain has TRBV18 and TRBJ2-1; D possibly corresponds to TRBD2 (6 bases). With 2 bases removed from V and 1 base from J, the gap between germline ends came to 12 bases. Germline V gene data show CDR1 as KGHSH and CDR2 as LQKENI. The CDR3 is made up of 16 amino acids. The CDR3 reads CASSPSSGRSYNEQFF. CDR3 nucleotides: TGTGCCAGCTCACCATCCTCCGGGAGATCCTACAATGAGCAGTTCTTC.

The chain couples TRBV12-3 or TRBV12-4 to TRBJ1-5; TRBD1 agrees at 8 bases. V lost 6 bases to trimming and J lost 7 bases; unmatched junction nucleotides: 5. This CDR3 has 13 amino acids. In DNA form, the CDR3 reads TGTGCCAGCAGACGGACAGGGAGGCAGCCCCAGCATTTT. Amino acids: CASRRTGRQPQHF.